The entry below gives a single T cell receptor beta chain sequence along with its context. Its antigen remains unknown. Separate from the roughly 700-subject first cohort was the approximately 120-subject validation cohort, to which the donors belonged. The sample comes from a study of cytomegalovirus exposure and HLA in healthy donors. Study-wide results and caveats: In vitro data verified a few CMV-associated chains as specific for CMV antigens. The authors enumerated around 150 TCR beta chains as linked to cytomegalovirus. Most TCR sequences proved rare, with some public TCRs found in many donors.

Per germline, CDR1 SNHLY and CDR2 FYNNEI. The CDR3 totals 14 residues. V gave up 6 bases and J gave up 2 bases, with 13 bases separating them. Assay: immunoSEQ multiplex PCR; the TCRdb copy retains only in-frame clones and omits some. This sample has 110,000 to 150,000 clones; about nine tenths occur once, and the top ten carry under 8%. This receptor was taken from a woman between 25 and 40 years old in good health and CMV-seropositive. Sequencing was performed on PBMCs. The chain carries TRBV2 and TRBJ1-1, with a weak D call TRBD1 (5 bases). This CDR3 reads CASRQGAFNTEAFF. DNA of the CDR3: TGTGCCAGCAGGCAGGGTGCGTTTAACACTGAAGCTTTCTTT.